These 9 T cell receptor beta chains came from one sample sequenced in a study of shared clonotypes between healthy human individuals. Profiling relied on immunoSEQ multiplex PCR, and the TCRdb table lists in-frame clones only, not all of them. The profile covers hundreds of thousands of clones, with 95% to 96% appearing a single time and roughly 0.1% taken by the ten largest. Naive CD8 isolation took CD45RO-negative cells positively selected for CCR7 and excluded terminally differentiated effector memory CD45RA+ cells. The sample consisted of naive CD8+ T cells sorted from blood. The receptors originated from a woman aged 25 to 45 in good health.

This clone came up once. The chain combines TRBV5-6 with TRBJ2-3, with D unclear. Trimming took off 1 base at V and 4 bases at J, with 10 bases between the two ends. The CDR3 is 14 amino acids. The germline V gene encodes CDR1 SGHDT and CDR2 YYEEEE. CDR3 nucleotides: TGTGCCAGCAGCTTGTCGGCTAGACCAGATACGCAGTATTTT. This sequence encodes CASSLSARPDTQYF.

This chain uses TRBV28 with TRBJ2-5; D is possibly TRBD2 (6 bases). The DNA matches TRBJ2-7 better at its end, which makes the J call doubtful. Germline CDR1 MDHEN, CDR2 SYDVKM. This CDR3 spans 12 amino acids. The CDR3 reads CASSYRGYEQYF. CDR3 bases: TGTGCCAGCAGTTACCGGGGGTACGAGCAGTACTTC.

This rearrangement joins TRBV5-4 to TRBJ2-7; D not resolved. Trimming took 4 bases from V and 3 from J, leaving 11 bases between them. In germline, CDR1 is SGHNT, CDR2 YYREEE (reference sequence). The CDR3 spans 13 residues. The CDR3, as DNA: TGTGCCAGCAGCGGCAACATGGACTACGAGCAGTACTTC. Its protein is CASSGNMDYEQYF.

This rearrangement joins TRBV5-1 to TRBJ2-7; TRBD1 is a possible D gene (5 bases). This CDR3 region has 15 residues. Trimming stripped 1 base from V and 3 bases from J, with 14 bases between. CDR1 and CDR2 from the germline V gene are SGHRS and YFSETQ. The CDR3 region is CASSLFFDGHYEQYF. The CDR3 DNA reads as TGCGCCAGCAGCTTGTTTTTTGACGGACACTACGAGCAGTACTTC.

The chain carries TRBV11-2 and TRBJ2-7; D is uncertain. V was trimmed by 2 bases and J by 0 bases, leaving 11 bases between them. The germline CDR1 and CDR2 sequences are SGHAT and FQNNGV. The CDR3 length is 15 residues. CDR3 in DNA: TGTGCCAGCAGCTTAATGGGCTGGAGCTCCTACGAGCAGTACTTC. Protein product: CASSLMGWSSYEQYF.

The chain is built from TRBV9 and TRBJ2-3; possible D gene TRBD2, 6 bases. The V and J ends lost 0 bases and 0 bases respectively, with 8 bases between them. CDR3 length: 15 amino acids. The germline V gene has CDR1 SGDLS and CDR2 YYNGEE. As DNA, the CDR3 is TGTGCCAGCAGCGTAGAGGAGGGAAGCACAGATACGCAGTATTTT. Translating gives CASSVEEGSTDTQYF.

The genes are TRBV6-5 and TRBJ1-5; D uncertain. The CDR3 spans 12 residues. Germline CDR1 is MNHEY and CDR2 is SVGAGI. Deletions cut 4 bases from V and 7 bases from J, with 8 bases between. The DNA for the CDR3 is TGTGCCAGCAGTTCGTCGGGGCAGCCCCAGCATTTT. Amino acids: CASSSSGQPQHF.

The rearrangement joins TRBV28 to TRBJ2-7, with D unresolved. With 5 bases removed from V and 8 bases from J, the gap between germline ends came to 10 bases. The CDR3 is made up of 11 amino acids. Germline CDR1 MDHEN, CDR2 SYDVKM. DNA of the CDR3: TGTGCCAGCAGTCCAAATTTGCAGCAGTACTTC. Encoded protein: CASSPNLQQYF.

The chain joins TRBV2 to TRBJ1-1, with TRBD1 matching over 7 bases. The CDR3 extends over 15 amino acids. CDR1 is SNHLY, CDR2 FYNNEI, per germline. J lost 8 bases, V lost 4 bases, and 13 bases had no gene match. The CDR3 reads CASSGLGQKDPEAFF. For the CDR3, the DNA is TGTGCCAGCAGTGGGTTGGGACAGAAAGATCCCGAAGCTTTCTTT.